A single sample is the source of the 3 T cell receptor beta chains below, sequenced in a study of T-cell reconstitution after alpha-beta-depleted transplantation in children (dated by TCRdb to the mid-2010s). The treatment or condition label here, explained by the study, means: allogeneic hematopoietic cell transplantation with graft depleted of TCRalphabeta T cells and CD19 B cells. Libraries were made using PCR. This sample was sequenced with an Illumina HiSeq 2500. TCR libraries were prepared with molecular barcoding, using unique molecular identifiers to normalize TCRbeta repertoire quantification. TCRdb ran its own pipeline on the public reads, namely fastp trimming at Q25 and MiXCR clone calling, and kept in-frame beta chains. Rows merge per CDR3 protein into single entries with the most common DNA and genes. The sample table shows approximately 630,000 distinct CDR3 sequences, and about 12% are seen once. The ten largest clones represent roughly 0.77% of the sample.

The sample here was PBMCs, taken before TCRalphabeta/CD19-depleted stem cell transplant. The receptors stem from a girl aged 2 to 9 with congenital amegakaryocytic thrombocytopenia, due to receive a stem cell transplant.

This clonotype was detected ten times or more. The V and J genes are TRBV7-9 and TRBJ2-3; D unclear. V lost 1 base to trimming and J lost 9 bases, with 8 bases between them. The germline gives CDR1 SEHNR, CDR2 FQNEAQ (reference sequence). The CDR3 spans 12 residues. The CDR3 region is CASSLDLSTQYF. CDR3 sequence (DNA): TGTGCCAGCAGCTTAGATCTCAGCACGCAGTATTTT.

About this clonotype itself: One end of the junction varies from germline; a read error may be responsible. V is TRBV7-9 and J is TRBJ2-7, with unresolved D. This CDR3 is built from 14 residues. Germline values: CDR1 SEHNR, CDR2 FQNEAQ (reference sequence). The CDR3 region has the DNA TGTGCCAGCAGCTTAGATGTAGGACCCTACGAGCAGCACTTC. This encodes CASSLDVGPYEQHF.

V and J are TRBV29-1 and TRBJ2-7; TRBD2 matches at 14 bases. Germline CDR1 SQVTM, CDR2 ANQGSEA. The CDR3 loop spans 16 amino acids. V shed 0 bases, J shed 10 bases, and the junction held 11 bases outside the gene matches. The CDR3 sequence: CSVEDRTSGRFLGQYF. In DNA form, the CDR3 reads TGCAGCGTTGAAGATCGGACTAGCGGGAGGTTCCTCGGTCAGTACTTC.